Below, one TCR beta chain is given with its context. It lacks a known antigen. Base-call qualities are not available, and no considerably larger clone is one nucleotide away. These data come from a study of blood T cell repertoires in COVID-19 (dated by TCRdb to 2020 to 2022). For the study in its entirety: Collaborator samples came from the United States, Italy and Spain and covered acute and convalescent phases of COVID-19. The material from the prospective study consisted of cDNA or gDNA derived from T cells, B-cell-depleted T cells, or PBMCs. The dataset comprised deeply sampled blood TCRbeta repertoires from subjects exposed to, actively infected with, or recovered from COVID-19. The repertoires were released in a freely available public database meant as a resource for research on the immune response to SARS-CoV-2. The samples were drawn from the first 160 participants of the ongoing ImmuneRACE study and from about 1,200 subjects provided by 6 global collaborators. Nearly every sample came with metadata listing a de-identified subject ID, COVID-19 status, age in years and sex. Where available, HLA class I and class II types were obtained from metadata supplied by the sample provider rather than from assay-based typing. The paper as a whole reports these results and caveats: The quantity of clinical and demographic metadata differed by source and by participant and was supplied without curation.

The CDR3 holds 16 amino acids from the cysteine to the phenylalanine. The DNA shown is the 48-base CDR3, in frame from base 1. For this chain, trimming is 1 base at the V end and 4 bases at the J end, and the number of junction bases without a gene match is 6. The germline V gene (reference sequence) gives CDR1 as GTSNPN and CDR2 as SVGIG. TCRbeta CDR3 regions were amplified from genomic DNA using the immunoSEQ Assay, a bias-controlled multiplex PCR. The published analysis was carried out like this. The number of nucleated cells in each sample was estimated from the amplification of reference gene primers within the assay. To quantify the absolute abundance of each unique TCRbeta CDR3 rearrangement, sequence reads were collapsed and filtered. Productive Simpson clonality was computed per sample as the square root of Simpson's diversity index over productive rearrangements. Here the immuneACCESS table is served through TCRdb, limited to in-frame sequences with V and J called. Missing clones are a known gap in these copies; in checked studies unresolved V genes cover under half, and the rest lacks a known reason. V, J and clone size are taken as reported in that table, and D and trimming were inferred from the DNA itself. The sample has about 270,000 clones on record, roughly 84% of them singletons. The top ten clones comprise roughly 3% of the sample.

Whole blood was collected in K2EDTA tubes by collaborating institutions according to the institutions' own protocols. For TCRbeta analysis, collaborators shipped samples as frozen whole blood, isolated PBMCs, or DNA extracted from either of those sample types. Sequencing used peripheral blood. The sequence is built from TRBV30 and TRBJ2-3; TRBD2 aligns with 12 central bases. The receptor was isolated from a woman between 18 and 29 years old with acute or convalescent COVID-19. The bases are TGTGCCTGGAGTGGCCTAGCGGGAGGGCCCGCAGATACGCAGTATTTT. The resulting protein is CAWSGLAGGPADTQYF.